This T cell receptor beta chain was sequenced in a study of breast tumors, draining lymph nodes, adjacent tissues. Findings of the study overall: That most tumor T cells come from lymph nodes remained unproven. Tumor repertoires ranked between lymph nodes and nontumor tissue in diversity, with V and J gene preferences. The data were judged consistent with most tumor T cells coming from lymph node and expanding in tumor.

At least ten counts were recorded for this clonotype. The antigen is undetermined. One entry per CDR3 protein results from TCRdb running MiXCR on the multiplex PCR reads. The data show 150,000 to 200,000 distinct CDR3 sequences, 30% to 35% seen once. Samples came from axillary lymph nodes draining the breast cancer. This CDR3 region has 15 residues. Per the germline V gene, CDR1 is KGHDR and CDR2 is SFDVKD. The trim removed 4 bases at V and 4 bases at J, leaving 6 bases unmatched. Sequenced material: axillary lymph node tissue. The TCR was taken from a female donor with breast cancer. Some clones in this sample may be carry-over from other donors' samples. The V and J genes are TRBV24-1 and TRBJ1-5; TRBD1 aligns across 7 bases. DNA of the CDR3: TGTGCCACCAGTGACCCAGGGGGAGCAAATCAGCCCCAGCATTTT. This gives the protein CATSDPGGANQPQHF.